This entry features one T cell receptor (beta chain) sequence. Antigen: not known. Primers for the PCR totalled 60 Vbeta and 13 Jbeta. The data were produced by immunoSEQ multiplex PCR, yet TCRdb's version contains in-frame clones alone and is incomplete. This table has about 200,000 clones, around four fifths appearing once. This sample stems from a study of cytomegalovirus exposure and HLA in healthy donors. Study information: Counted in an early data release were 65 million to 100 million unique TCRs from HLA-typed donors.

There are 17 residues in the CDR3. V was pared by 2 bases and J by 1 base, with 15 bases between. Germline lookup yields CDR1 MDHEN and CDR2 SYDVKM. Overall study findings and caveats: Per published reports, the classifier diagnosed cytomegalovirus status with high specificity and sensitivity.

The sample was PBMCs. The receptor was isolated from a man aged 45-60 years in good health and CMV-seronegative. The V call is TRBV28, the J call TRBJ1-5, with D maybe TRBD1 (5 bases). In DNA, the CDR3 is TGTGCCAGCAGTTTAGTCTTGTGGCAGGGCAGCAATCAGCCCCAGCATTTT. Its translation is CASSLVLWQGSNQPQHF.